These T cell receptor beta chains were read from a single sample in a study of graft-versus-host responses after intestinal transplantation. Produced via immunoSEQ multiplex PCR; TCRdb's table is partial and in-frame only. The sample shows roughly 130,000 clones, 80% to 95% of them seen only once. No antigen has been identified for these receptors. The sequences come from unstimulated CD4+ T cells sorted from spleen or lymph node cells, collected before intestinal transplant. These TCRs come from a human donor who received an intestinal transplant. Both conserved end residues are trimmed from each CDR3.

V,CDR3
TRBV19,ASSMPWRAGELF
TRBV9,ASSPGLAGVMEQF
TRBV16,ASMLSGRPDTQY
TRBV9,ASSVGWGTRYGYT
TRBV4-1,ASSQDPRQGWGYGYT
TRBV7-9,ASSLQETQY
TRBV10-2,ASLGTSGTDTQY
TRBV6-5,ASSYNGGTGIYEQY
TRBV5-4,ASSPPGTSGSNEQF
TRBV7-6,ASSLAGYAEAF
TRBV6-1,ASSEPGRDPGEQY
TRBV7-2,ASSLGAGGLWSEQY
TRBV25-1,ASSESGQGNTEAF
TRBV28,ASSFRLAEQY
TRBV6-1,ATHSGGSYNEQF
TRBV7-3,ASSFSPDNEQF
TRBV6-1,ASSDGTGLYEQY
TRBV19,ASSIGLAGGSYEQY
TRBV5-4,ASSRASGSADEQY
TRBV4-1,ASSRGGRLDEQF
TRBV28,ASSPPREGGEQY
TRBV5-1,ASSLVQVNTEAF
TRBV5-4,ASSRGQGKETQY
TRBV30,AWRAGEEKLF
TRBV5-6,ASSWEVLAGLTDTQY
TRBV5-6,ASSLEAGILRGGEQF
TRBV20-1,SARAVETQY
TRBV7-2,ASSDRTSGGTGELF
TRBV5-4,ASSLRTGRGELF
TRBV9,ASSVEPGSREQY
TRBV10-1,ASSGARGAYEQY
TRBV5-1,ASSLGQGGNTIY
TRBV5-4,ASSLDSLNNEQF
TRBV5-1,ASSSPDRANEKLF
TRBV9,ASSVGPAAQETQY
TRBV7-6,ASSLGRNYNEQF
TRBV27,ASSSPKQGAGTDTQY
TRBV4-1,ASSALGNGRYNEQF
TRBV19,ASSMGLAYEQY
TRBV19,ASGATPFRVRDTEAF